This TCR beta chain was found in a study of response to subunit inactivated influenza vaccine. Whole-study findings and limits: Authors suggested that a seasonal influenza vaccination recruits few new T cells each time.

MiXCR was run by TCRdb on the RT-PCR reads, yielding one entry per CDR3 protein. The data show more than 550,000 distinct CDR3 sequences, approximately 12% seen once. Per germline, CDR1 SGHVS and CDR2 FNYEAQ. Trimming shortened V by 1 base and J by 5 bases, and 9 bases separated the two germline ends. This CDR3 is built from 14 residues. Concerning this clonotype itself: The antigen remains unidentified.

This sequence was found in a man in his fifties or sixties who received an inactivated influenza vaccine. This chain joins TRBV7-6 and TRBJ2-1; D is unclear. The specimen was PBMCs from blood, collected on the day of vaccination. The CDR3 DNA follows: TGTGCCAGCAGCTTAGAACCTCAGAACAATGAGCAGTTCTTC. Amino acid sequence: CASSLEPQNNEQFF.